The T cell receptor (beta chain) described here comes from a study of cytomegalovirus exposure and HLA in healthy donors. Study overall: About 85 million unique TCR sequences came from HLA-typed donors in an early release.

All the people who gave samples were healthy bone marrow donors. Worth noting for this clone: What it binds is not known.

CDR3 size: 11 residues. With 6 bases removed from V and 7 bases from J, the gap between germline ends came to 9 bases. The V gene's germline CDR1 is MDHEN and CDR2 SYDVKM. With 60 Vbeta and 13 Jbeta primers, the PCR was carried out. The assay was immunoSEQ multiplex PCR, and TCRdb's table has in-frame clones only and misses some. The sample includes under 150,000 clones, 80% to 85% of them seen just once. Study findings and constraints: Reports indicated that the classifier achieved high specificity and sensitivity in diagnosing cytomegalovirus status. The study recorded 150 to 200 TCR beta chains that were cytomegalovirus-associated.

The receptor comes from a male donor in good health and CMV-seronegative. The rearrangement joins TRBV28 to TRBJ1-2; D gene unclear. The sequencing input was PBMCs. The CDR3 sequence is CASSPPGGYTF. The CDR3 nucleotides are TGTGCCAGCAGCCCTCCCGGTGGCTACACCTTC.